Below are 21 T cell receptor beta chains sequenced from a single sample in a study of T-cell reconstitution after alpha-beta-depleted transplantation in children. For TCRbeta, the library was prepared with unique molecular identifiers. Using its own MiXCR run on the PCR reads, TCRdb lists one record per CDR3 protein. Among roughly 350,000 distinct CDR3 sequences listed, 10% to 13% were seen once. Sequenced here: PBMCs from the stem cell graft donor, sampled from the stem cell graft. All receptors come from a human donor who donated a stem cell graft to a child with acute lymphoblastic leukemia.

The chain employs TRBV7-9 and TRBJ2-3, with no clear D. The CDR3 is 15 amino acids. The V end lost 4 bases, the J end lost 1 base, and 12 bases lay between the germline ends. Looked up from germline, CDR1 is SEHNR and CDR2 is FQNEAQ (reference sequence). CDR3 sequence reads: CASSYVQTGTDTQYF. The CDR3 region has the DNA TGTGCCAGCAGCTACGTTCAGACGGGCACAGATACGCAGTATTTT.

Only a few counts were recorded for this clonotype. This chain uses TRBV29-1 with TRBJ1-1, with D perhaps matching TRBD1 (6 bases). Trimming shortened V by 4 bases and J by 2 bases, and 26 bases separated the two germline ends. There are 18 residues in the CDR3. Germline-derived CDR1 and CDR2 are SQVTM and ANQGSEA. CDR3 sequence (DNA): TGCAGCGTTGGAGGGCCAACGGACAGCCTTTTGATTAACACTGAAGCTTTCTTT. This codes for CSVGGPTDSLLINTEAFF.

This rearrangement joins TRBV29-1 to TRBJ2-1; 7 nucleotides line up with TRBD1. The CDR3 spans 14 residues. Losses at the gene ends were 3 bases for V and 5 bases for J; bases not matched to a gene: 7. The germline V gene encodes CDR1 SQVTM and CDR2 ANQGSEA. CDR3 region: CSVEGQSTNNEQFF. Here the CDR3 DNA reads TGCAGCGTTGAGGGACAGAGCACAAACAATGAGCAGTTCTTC.

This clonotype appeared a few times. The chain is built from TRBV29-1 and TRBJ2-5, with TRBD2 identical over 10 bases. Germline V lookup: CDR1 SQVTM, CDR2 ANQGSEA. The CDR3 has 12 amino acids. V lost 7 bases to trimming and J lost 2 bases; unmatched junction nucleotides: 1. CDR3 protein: CSGGLAQETQYF. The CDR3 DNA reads TGCAGCGGGGGACTAGCGCAAGAGACCCAGTACTTC.

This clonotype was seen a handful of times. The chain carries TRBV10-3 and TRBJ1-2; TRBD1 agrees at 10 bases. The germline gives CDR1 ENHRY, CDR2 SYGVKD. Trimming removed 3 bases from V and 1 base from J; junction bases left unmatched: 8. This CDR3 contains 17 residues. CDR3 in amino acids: CAISERGTGVINYGYTF. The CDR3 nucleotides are TGTGCCATCAGTGAAAGGGGGACAGGGGTTATTAACTATGGCTACACCTTC.

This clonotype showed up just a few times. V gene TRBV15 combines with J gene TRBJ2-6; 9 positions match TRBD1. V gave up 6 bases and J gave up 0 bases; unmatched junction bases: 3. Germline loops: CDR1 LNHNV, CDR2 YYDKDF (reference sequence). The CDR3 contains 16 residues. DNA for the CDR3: TGTGCCACCAGGGGACAGGGAAACTCTGGGGCCAACGTCCTGACTTTC. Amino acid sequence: CATRGQGNSGANVLTF.

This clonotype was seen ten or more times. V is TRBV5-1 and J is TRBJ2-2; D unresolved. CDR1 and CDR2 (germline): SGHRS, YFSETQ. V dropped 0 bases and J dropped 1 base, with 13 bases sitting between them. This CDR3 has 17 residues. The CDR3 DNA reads TGCGCCAGCAGCTTGGGGTTGGGCCCCTGGAACACCGGGGAGCTGTTTTTT. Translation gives CASSLGLGPWNTGELFF.

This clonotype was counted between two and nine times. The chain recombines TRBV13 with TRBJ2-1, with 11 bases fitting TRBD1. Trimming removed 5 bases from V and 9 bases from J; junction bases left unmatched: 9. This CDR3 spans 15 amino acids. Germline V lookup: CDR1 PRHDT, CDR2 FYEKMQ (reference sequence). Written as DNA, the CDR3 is TGTGCCAGCAGCCTCGGACAGGGGGCGATTGGTGAGCAGTTCTTC. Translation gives CASSLGQGAIGEQFF.

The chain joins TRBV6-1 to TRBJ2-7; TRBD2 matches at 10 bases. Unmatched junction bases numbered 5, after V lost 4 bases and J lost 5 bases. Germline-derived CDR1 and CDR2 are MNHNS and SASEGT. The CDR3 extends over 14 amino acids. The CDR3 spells CASSAGTSDHEQYF. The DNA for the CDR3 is TGTGCCAGCAGTGCCGGGACTAGCGACCACGAGCAGTACTTC.

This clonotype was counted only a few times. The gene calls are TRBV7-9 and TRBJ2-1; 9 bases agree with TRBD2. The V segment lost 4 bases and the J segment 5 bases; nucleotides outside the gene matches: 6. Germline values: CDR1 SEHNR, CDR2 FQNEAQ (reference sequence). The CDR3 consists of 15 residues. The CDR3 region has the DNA TGTGCCAGCAGCTGGGCTAGCGGGACTAACAATGAGCAGTTCTTC. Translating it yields CASSWASGTNNEQFF.

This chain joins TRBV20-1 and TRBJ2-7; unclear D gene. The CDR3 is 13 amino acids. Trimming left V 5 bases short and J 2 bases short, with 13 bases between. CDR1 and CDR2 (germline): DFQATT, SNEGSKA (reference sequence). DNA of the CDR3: TGCAGTGCTCCCTGGCCACTAACCTACGAGCAGTACTTC. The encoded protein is CSAPWPLTYEQYF.

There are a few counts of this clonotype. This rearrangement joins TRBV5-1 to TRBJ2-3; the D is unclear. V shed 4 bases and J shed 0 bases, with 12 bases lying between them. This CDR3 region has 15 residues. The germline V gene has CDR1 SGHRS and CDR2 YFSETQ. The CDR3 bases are TGCGCCAGCAGCCCGGCGTCGAGAAGCACAGATACGCAGTATTTT. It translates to CASSPASRSTDTQYF.

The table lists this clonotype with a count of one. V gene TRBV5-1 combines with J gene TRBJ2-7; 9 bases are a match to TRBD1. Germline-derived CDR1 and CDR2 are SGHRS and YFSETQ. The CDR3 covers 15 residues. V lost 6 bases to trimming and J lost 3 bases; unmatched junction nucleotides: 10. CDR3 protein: CASTSGDRVIYEQYF. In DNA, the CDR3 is TGCGCCAGCACCTCTGGGGACAGGGTGATCTACGAGCAGTACTTC.

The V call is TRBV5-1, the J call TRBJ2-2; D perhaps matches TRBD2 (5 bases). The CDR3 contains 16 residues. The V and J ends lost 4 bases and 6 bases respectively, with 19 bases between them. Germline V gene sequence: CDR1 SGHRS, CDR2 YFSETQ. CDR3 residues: CASSPVMGMEAGELFF. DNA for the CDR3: TGCGCCAGCAGCCCGGTAATGGGGATGGAGGCCGGGGAGCTGTTTTTT.

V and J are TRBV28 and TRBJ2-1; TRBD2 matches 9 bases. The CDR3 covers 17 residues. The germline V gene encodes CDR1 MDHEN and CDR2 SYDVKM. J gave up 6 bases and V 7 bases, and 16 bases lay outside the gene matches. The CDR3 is CASTSFGGRAVPNEQFF. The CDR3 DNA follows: TGTGCCAGCACATCCTTTGGCGGGAGGGCCGTACCCAATGAGCAGTTCTTC.

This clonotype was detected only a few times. The CDR3 is CASSGDNNQPQHF. The CDR3 DNA reads as TGTGCCAGTAGCGGGGACAACAATCAGCCCCAGCATTTT. V usage is TRBV19 and J usage is TRBJ1-5; tentatively, D is TRBD1 (6 bases). The germline V gene encodes CDR1 LNHDA and CDR2 SQIVND (reference sequence). The CDR3 sequence is 13 residues long. Between the trimmed V and J ends, which lost 6 bases and 3 bases, there was a span of 9 bases. The variable domain in full, completed from reference TRBV19 and TRBJ1-5, reads DGGITQSPKYLFRKEGQNVTLSCEQNLNHDAMYWYRQDPGQGLRLIYYSQIVNDFQKGDIAEGYSVSREKKESFPLTVTSAQKNPTAFYLCASSGDNNQPQHFGDGTRLSIL.

DNA for the CDR3: TGCGCCAGCAGCCCTCGGGGTAGCGGGATCCAAGAGACCCAGTACTTC. It codes for CASSPRGSGIQETQYF. J is TRBJ2-5 and V is TRBV4-1; TRBD2 agrees at 8 bases. Trimming at V came to 4 bases and at J to 1 base, leaving 8 bases not matched to a gene. Germline V gives CDR1 MGHRA, CDR2 YSYEKL. The CDR3 totals 16 residues.

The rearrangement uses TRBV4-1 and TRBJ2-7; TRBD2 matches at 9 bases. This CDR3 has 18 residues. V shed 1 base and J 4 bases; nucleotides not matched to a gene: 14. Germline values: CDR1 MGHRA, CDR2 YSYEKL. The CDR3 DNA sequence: TGCGCCAGCAGCCAAGTGGTTCCGCGGGAGGGTAAGAGGTACGAGCAGTACTTC. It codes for CASSQVVPREGKRYEQYF.

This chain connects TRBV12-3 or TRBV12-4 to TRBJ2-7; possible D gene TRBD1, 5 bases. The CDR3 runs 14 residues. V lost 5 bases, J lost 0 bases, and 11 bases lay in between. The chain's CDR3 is CASSDSPPSYEQYF. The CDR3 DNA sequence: TGTGCCAGCAGTGACAGTCCCCCCTCCTACGAGCAGTACTTC.

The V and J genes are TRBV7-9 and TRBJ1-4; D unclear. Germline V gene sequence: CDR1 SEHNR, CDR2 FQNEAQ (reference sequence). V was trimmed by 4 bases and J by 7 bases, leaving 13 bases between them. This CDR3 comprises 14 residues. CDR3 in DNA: TGTGCCAGCAGCTCGATAGGAGTTCGTGAAAAACTGTTTTTT. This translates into CASSSIGVREKLFF.

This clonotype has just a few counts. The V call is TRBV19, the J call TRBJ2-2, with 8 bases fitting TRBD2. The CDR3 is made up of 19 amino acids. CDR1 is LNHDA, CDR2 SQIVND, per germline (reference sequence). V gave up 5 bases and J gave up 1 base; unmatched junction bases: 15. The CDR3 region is CASSSPGSFSGGNTGELFF. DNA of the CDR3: TGTGCCAGTAGTTCCCCAGGGAGCTTCAGCGGGGGGAACACCGGGGAGCTGTTTTTT. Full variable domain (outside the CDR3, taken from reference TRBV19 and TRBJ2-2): DGGITQSPKYLFRKEGQNVTLSCEQNLNHDAMYWYRQDPGQGLRLIYYSQIVNDFQKGDIAEGYSVSREKKESFPLTVTSAQKNPTAFYLCASSSPGSFSGGNTGELFFGEGSRLTVL.